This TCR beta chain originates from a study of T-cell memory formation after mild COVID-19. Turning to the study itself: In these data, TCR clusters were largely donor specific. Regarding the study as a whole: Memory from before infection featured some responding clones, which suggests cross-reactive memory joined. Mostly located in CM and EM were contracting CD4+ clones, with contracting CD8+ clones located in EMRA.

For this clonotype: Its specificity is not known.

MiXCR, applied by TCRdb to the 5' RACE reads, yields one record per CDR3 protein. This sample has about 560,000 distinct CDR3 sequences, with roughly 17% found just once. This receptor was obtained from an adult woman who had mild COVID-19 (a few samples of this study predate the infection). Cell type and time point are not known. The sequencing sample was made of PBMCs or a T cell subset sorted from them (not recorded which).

CDR3 nucleotide sequence: TGTGCCAGCAGCCAAGTCGCGGGCCTGGACGAGCAGTACTTC. It codes for CASSQVAGLDEQYF. This chain links TRBV3-1 with TRBJ2-7, with D perhaps TRBD2 (5 bases). V shed 1 base and J shed 5 bases, with 12 bases lying between them. Germline-derived CDR1 and CDR2 are LGHDT and YNNKEL (reference sequence). The CDR3 is 14 amino acids.